Detailed here is one T cell receptor (beta chain). It lacks a known antigen. It has no much larger one-base neighbor in the sample; base qualities were not kept. Per the publication, the time point label means: four to five weeks on oral tofacitinib. Sample treatment or condition, as interpreted from the label and publication: oral pan-JAK inhibitor, 5-10 mg twice daily. From alopecia areata patients, peripheral blood was collected along with lesional scalp punch biopsies. PBMCs were isolated by density centrifugation and stained for CD3, CD4 and CD8, after which CD4+ and CD8+ T cells were sorted on a FACSAria. The library was generated by the immunoSEQ multiplex PCR assay. RNA was extracted from all samples and reverse transcribed into cDNA, which served as template for TCR sequencing. First-strand cDNA was synthesized using SuperScript III with a 2:1 mix of oligo-dT and random hexamers. A synthetic immune receptor repertoire was used to gauge amplification bias, and whatever bias remained was removed computationally. The original methods were these. Raw reads were preprocessed to remove errors, and CDR3 was defined according to IMGT conventions as the region from the conserved cysteine to phenylalanine. Clonality was computed as 1 minus the Shannon entropy, with the entropy normalized by log2 of the number of productive unique TCRs. Whether scalp clones were CD4 or CD8 was inferred by matching scalp TCRbeta sequences against CD4 and CD8 repertoires sorted from blood. The source is immuneACCESS, and TCRdb retained only in-frame sequences with V and J called. Part of the clones is not carried over; for the studies checked, unresolved V genes explain less than half of this, and the remainder is unexplained. The V and J calls and clone size come from that table; D and trimming were worked out from the DNA. Here the sample has 200,000 to 250,000 clones; around 66% occur a single time. Jointly, the top ten make up around 4.2% of the sample.

This sample was taken from a study of CD8+ T cells in alopecia areata (dated by TCRdb to the late 2010s). Concerning the study at large: Treated patients were enrolled in an open-label pilot trial of oral tofacitinib at 5 to 10 mg twice daily for moderate-to-severe alopecia areata. Patients received tofacitinib for 6 to 18 months and were then followed off drug for 6 months to check for delayed response and recurrence. Disease severity in treated patients was measured with the SALT score, which quantifies the percentage of affected scalp surface area. The study used high-throughput TCRbeta sequencing to examine T cell clonal expansion in alopecia areata, in both the C3H/HeJ mouse model and human patients. In humans, TCRbeta sequencing was performed on scalp tissue and on sorted CD4+ and CD8+ peripheral blood T cells from healthy controls and from patients with patchy or totalis/universalis alopecia areata. Biopsies were taken from tofacitinib-treated patients at baseline and again at 4 and 24 weeks into treatment, and several of those patients also had a later scalp biopsy. Scalp clonality was compared across normal scalp (n=4), patchy alopecia areata scalp (n=8), and alopecia totalis/universalis scalp (n=8). The RNA source kit depended on sample type: the PAXgene miRNA kit for fixed scalp, the miRNeasy kit for PBMCs, and the RNeasy kit for mouse skin. TCRbeta CDR3 regions were amplified by immunoSEQ multiplex PCR with 35 Vbeta forward and 13 Jbeta reverse primers. Findings and caveats that apply to the study as a whole: Unlike mouse skin, where gammadelta T cells dominate, normal human skin contains resident alphabeta T cells that get sequenced too, which complicates analysis of the scalp TCR repertoire. Tofacitinib significantly lowered scalp clonality and the number of expanded CD8+ clones among the top 100 scalp clones. Because the treated cohort was small and included a single nonresponder, larger studies are needed to assess links between baseline CD8+ expansion and response. Shared TCR sequences between patients were less evident than in mice, which may be partly attributable to HLA diversity in the patient population. Compared with normal scalp, lesional scalp, particularly in alopecia totalis/universalis, had higher clonality and more expanded CD8+ clones, which suggests antigenic drive. During tofacitinib treatment, many expanded lesional clones remained in scalp and blood, and this persistence may partly explain relapse after treatment is stopped.

Trimming at the junction amounts to 0 bases on V and 6 bases on J, and the germline ends lie 6 bases apart. Via the germline V gene, CDR1 is LGHNA and CDR2 YSLEER. From cysteine to phenylalanine, the CDR3 is 13 amino acids long. Only the CDR3 part of the read is kept: 39 bases, read in frame from the first base. This chain joins TRBV4-3 to TRBJ2-1, with no confidently assigned D gene. The sequences come from CD4+ T cells sorted from blood, collected at week 4, from a patient treated with tofacitinib. The TCR comes from a human donor with alopecia areata. The nucleotide sequence reads as follows: TGCGCCAGCAGCCAAGAGCTACGCAATGAGCAGTTCTTC. The encoded protein is CASSQELRNEQFF.